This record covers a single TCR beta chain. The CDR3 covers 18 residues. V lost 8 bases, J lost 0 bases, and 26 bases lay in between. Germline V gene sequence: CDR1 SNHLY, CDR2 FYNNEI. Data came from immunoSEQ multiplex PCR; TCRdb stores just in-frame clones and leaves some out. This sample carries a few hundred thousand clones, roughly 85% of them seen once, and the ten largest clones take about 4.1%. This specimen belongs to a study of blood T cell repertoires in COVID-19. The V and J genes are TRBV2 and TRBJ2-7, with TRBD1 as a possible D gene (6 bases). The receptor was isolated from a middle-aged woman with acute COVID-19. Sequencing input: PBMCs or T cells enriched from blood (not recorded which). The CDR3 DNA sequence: TGTGCCAGCTTAGGACTCGAGGAAAGGGGGAAGAGCTCCTACGAGCAGTACTTC. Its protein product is CASLGLEERGKSSYEQYF.